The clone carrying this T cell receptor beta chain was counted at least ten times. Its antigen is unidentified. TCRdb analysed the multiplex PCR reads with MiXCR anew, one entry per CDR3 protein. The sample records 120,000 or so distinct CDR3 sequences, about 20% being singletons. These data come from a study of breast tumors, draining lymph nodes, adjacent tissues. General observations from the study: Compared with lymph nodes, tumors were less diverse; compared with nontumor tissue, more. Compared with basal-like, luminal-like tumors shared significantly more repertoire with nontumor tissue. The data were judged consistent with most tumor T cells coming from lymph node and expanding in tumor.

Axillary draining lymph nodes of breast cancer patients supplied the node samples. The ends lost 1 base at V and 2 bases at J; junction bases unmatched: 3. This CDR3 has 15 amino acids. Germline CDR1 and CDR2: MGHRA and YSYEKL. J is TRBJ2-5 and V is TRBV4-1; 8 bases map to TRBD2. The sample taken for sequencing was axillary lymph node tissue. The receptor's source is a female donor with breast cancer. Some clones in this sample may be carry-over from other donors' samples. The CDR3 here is CASSQAGTRQETQYF. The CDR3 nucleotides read TGCGCCAGCAGCCAAGCCGGGACTAGACAAGAGACCCAGTACTTC.